Listed below are T cell receptor beta chains from one sample, sequenced in a study of T cell repertoires in cytomegalovirus infection. TCRdb independently ran MiXCR on the reads; one entry per CDR3 protein. The sample has more than 500,000 distinct CDR3 sequences, 16% seen once. Sequencing was performed on CD8+ T cells from PBMCs. All receptors come from a human donor in good health (CMV status not recorded). Some clones in this sample may be carry-over from other donors' samples. Each CDR3 is given with its conserved first and last residue. D genes are given only for firm matches. The size entry is marked missing in some rows and otherwise reads once, few, many or a size class.

>TRBJ2-7|TRBV7-9|many|TRBD1
CASGYLRQGAYEQYF
TGTGCCAGCGGTTATCTAAGACAGGGGGCGTACGAGCAGTACTTC
>TRBJ2-1|TRBV25-1|.|.
CASSDTEGDEQFF
TGTGCCAGCAGTGACACGGAAGGGGATGAGCAGTTCTTC
>TRBJ1-5|TRBV19|.|.
CASRQRLPGPQHF
TGTGCCAGTAGACAAAGGTTGCCAGGACCCCAGCATTTT
>TRBJ2-1|TRBV28|few|TRBD2
CASRPTSGGTHQRGFF
TGTGCCAGCAGACCCACTAGCGGGGGGACCCATCAAAGGGGGTTCTTC
>TRBJ2-7|TRBV7-2|many|.
CASSTTLYEQYF
TGTGCCAGCAGCACGACCCTCTACGAGCAGTACTTC
>TRBJ1-4|TRBV7-3|many|.
CASSPKRGSGKATNEKLFF
TGTGCCAGCAGCCCCAAGCGCGGGTCGGGGAAAGCAACTAATGAAAAACTGTTTTTT
>TRBJ2-7|TRBV6-1|.|.
CASSEGIWLWGQPATYEQYF
TGTGCCAGCAGTGAAGGTATCTGGCTTTGGGGACAACCAGCTACCTACGAGCAGTACTTC
>TRBJ2-7|TRBV20-1|.|.
CSARAFSGNYEQYF
TGCAGTGCTAGAGCCTTTAGCGGAAACTACGAGCAGTACTTC
>TRBJ1-1|TRBV12-3/TRBV12-4|many|.
CASSEGAIAEAFF
TGTGCCAGCAGTGAAGGGGCGATAGCTGAAGCTTTCTTT
>TRBJ1-5|TRBV7-9|many|.
CASRLDGINQPQHF
TGTGCCAGCAGACTGGATGGGATCAATCAGCCCCAGCATTTT
>TRBJ2-7|TRBV6-8|.|.
CASTSSHEQYF
TGTGCCAGCACTTCCTCCCACGAGCAGTACTTC
>TRBJ1-5|TRBV6-1|.|.
CASSEGGAFNQPQHF
TGTGCCAGCAGTGAAGGGGGGGCTTTTAATCAGCCCCAGCATTTT
>TRBJ2-7|TRBV19|few|TRBD1
CASSVSDRGYYEQYF
TGTGCCAGTAGTGTTTCGGACAGGGGGTACTACGAGCAGTACTTC
>TRBJ2-7|TRBV19|.|.
CASKSRASYEQYF
TGTGCCAGTAAAAGCAGGGCCTCCTACGAGCAGTACTTC
>TRBJ2-1|TRBV30|few|TRBD2
CARGEGDEQFF
TGTGCCCGGGGGGAGGGCGATGAGCAGTTCTTC
>TRBJ2-7|TRBV20-1|.|.
CSAGPTGRYYEQYF
TGCAGTGCAGGCCCCACCGGAAGATACTACGAGCAGTACTTC
>TRBJ1-1|TRBV5-4|few|.
CASSLVYQGELLGNTEAFF
TGTGCCAGCAGCTTGGTTTACCAGGGAGAATTGCTGGGGAACACTGAAGCTTTCTTT
>TRBJ2-1|TRBV9|few|.
CASSVEGSLRYNEQFF
TGTGCCAGCAGCGTAGAAGGGAGCCTGCGCTACAATGAGCAGTTCTTC
>TRBJ2-6|TRBV2|many|.
CASINPGGVLTF
TGTGCCAGCATTAATCCCGGCGGCGTCCTGACTTTC
>TRBJ2-6|TRBV12-3/TRBV12-4|.|.
CASCKCWGYGANVLTF
TGTGCCAGCTGTAAGTGTTGGGGGTATGGGGCCAACGTCCTGACTTTC
>TRBJ1-2|TRBV27|few|TRBD1
CASRSLGTGMNYGYTF
TGTGCCAGCCGTTCGCTGGGGACAGGGATGAACTATGGCTACACCTTC
>TRBJ1-1|TRBV27|few|TRBD1
CASSNDRASEAFF
TGTGCCAGCAGTAACGACAGGGCTTCTGAAGCTTTCTTT
>TRBJ1-2|TRBV2|few|.
CAITGLVVGDNYGYTF
TGTGCCATCACGGGGTTAGTCGTGGGTGATAACTATGGCTACACCTTC
>TRBJ2-1|TRBV6-5|.|TRBD2
CASSLTRGAGWNEQFF
TGTGCCAGCAGCCTAACGAGGGGAGCGGGGTGGAATGAGCAGTTCTTC
>TRBJ2-7|TRBV10-3|many|.
CAIGTGQYEQYF
TGTGCCATCGGTACAGGGCAATACGAGCAGTACTTC
>TRBJ2-1|TRBV7-9|many|TRBD1
CASSSQGKGAYNEQFF
TGTGCCAGCAGCTCACAGGGGAAAGGGGCCTACAATGAGCAGTTCTTC
>TRBJ1-6|TRBV5-1|few|.
CASSLSRFSSPLHF
TGCGCCAGCAGCTTGTCAAGGTTCTCTTCACCCCTCCACTTT
>TRBJ2-7|TRBV7-9|many|TRBD1
CASTPGQGAGEQYF
TGTGCCAGCACTCCGGGGCAGGGGGCAGGAGAGCAGTACTTC
>TRBJ2-7|TRBV7-3|many|.
CASSEDQGVGYEQYF
TGTGCCAGCAGCGAAGACCAGGGAGTAGGCTACGAGCAGTACTTC
>TRBJ1-6|TRBV2|.|.
CASRSGSPLHF
TGTGCCAGTAGAAGTGGGTCACCCCTCCACTTT
>TRBJ1-4|TRBV6-6|.|TRBD1
CASDGRDRGQETNEKLFF
TGTGCCAGTGATGGCCGGGACAGGGGGCAAGAAACTAATGAAAAACTGTTTTTT
>TRBJ1-2|TRBV20-1|few|TRBD1
CSAREARQGDYGYTF
TGCAGTGCTAGAGAGGCCAGACAGGGAGATTATGGCTACACCTTC
>TRBJ2-2|TRBV14|.|TRBD1
CASSAQPGQGATGELFF
TGTGCCAGCAGCGCACAACCGGGACAGGGGGCAACCGGGGAGCTGTTTTTT
>TRBJ1-2|TRBV20-1|.|.
CSAPGQGGGYTF
TGCAGTGCCCCTGGGCAGGGAGGTGGCTACACCTTC
>TRBJ2-7|TRBV6-1|.|TRBD2
CASSEIWTSGTYEQYF
TGTGCCAGCAGTGAGATTTGGACTAGCGGGACCTACGAGCAGTACTTC
>TRBJ1-1|TRBV6-1|many|.
CASSEKDGTEAFF
TGTGCCAGCAGTGAAAAGGACGGCACTGAAGCTTTCTTT
>TRBJ1-1|TRBV13|few|.
CASSFGTRRGGEAFF
TGTGCCAGCAGCTTCGGTACACGGAGGGGTGGTGAAGCTTTCTTT
>TRBJ2-5|TRBV4-1|many|.
CASSQFEGQGRETQYF
TGCGCCAGCAGCCAATTCGAAGGGCAGGGGCGAGAGACCCAGTACTTC
>TRBJ2-2|TRBV2|many|.
CASSEKGFEGGELFF
TGTGCCAGCAGTGAAAAAGGGTTCGAGGGCGGGGAGCTGTTTTTT
>TRBJ1-3|TRBV13|.|.
CASSSQPRGSGNTIYF
TGTGCCAGCAGCTCCCAACCACGAGGCTCTGGAAACACCATATATTTT
>TRBJ1-5|TRBV28|many|.
CASSYSREEGQPQHF
TGTGCCAGCAGTTATTCCAGGGAGGAGGGTCAGCCCCAGCATTTT
>TRBJ2-3|TRBV11-2|few|TRBD2
CASSPLLAVYTQYF
TGTGCCAGCAGCCCTTTACTAGCGGTATATACGCAGTATTTT
>TRBJ2-7|TRBV27|.|.
CASREYSEQYF
TGTGCCAGCAGGGAGTATTCCGAGCAGTACTTC
>TRBJ1-4|TRBV7-8|many|TRBD1
CASSLALGDREVVLFF
TGTGCCAGCAGCTTAGCGCTCGGGGACAGGGAGGTCGTGTTGTTTTTT
>TRBJ1-2|TRBV12-3/TRBV12-4|.|.
CASSPVQGWVYGYTF
TGTGCCAGCAGTCCCGTACAGGGTTGGGTATATGGCTACACCTTC
>TRBJ2-1|TRBV19|many|.
CASSNPGVLPPSYNEQFF
TGTGCCAGTAGTAACCCAGGTGTTCTTCCCCCGTCCTACAATGAGCAGTTCTTC
>TRBJ2-2|TRBV6-1|many|.
CASSYSSMVSNGELFF
TGTGCCAGCAGTTATTCTTCCATGGTGTCTAACGGGGAGCTGTTTTTT
>TRBJ2-2|TRBV15|many|TRBD1
CATSRDKGATGELFF
TGTGCCACCAGCAGAGATAAGGGGGCCACCGGGGAGCTGTTTTTT
>TRBJ1-3|TRBV2|.|.
CANKGFRGWENTIYF
TGTGCCAACAAAGGCTTCAGGGGCTGGGAAAACACCATATATTTT
>TRBJ1-6|TRBV28|few|.
CASSFSMPRGSPLHF
TGTGCCAGCAGTTTCTCAATGCCCCGAGGGTCACCCCTCCACTTT
>TRBJ1-1|TRBV6-1|many|TRBD1
CASSFHRGGTEAFF
TGTGCCAGCAGTTTTCACAGGGGTGGCACTGAAGCTTTCTTT
>TRBJ1-4|TRBV27|.|.
CASSLLGPATNEKLFF
TGTGCCAGCAGTTTATTAGGGCCAGCAACTAATGAAAAACTGTTTTTT
>TRBJ1-5|TRBV10-3|many|TRBD1
CAIKGTGGNQPQHF
TGTGCCATCAAGGGGACAGGGGGTAATCAGCCCCAGCATTTT
>TRBJ2-3|TRBV28|few|TRBD1
CASSFGTAITDTQYF
TGTGCCAGCAGTTTTGGGACAGCCATCACAGATACGCAGTATTTT
>TRBJ2-2|TRBV7-9|many|TRBD2
CASSPSGDANTGELFF
TGTGCCAGCAGCCCCAGCGGGGACGCGAACACCGGGGAGCTGTTTTTT
>TRBJ1-1|TRBV4-1|few|.
CASSQEWTANTEAFF
TGCGCCAGCAGCCAAGAATGGACCGCAAACACTGAAGCTTTCTTT
>TRBJ2-7|TRBV13|.|.
CASSFVGNYEQYF
TGTGCCAGCAGCTTTGTGGGGAACTACGAGCAGTACTTC
>TRBJ1-4|TRBV7-9|many|TRBD1
CASRSPGTANEKLFF
TGTGCCAGCAGATCCCCCGGGACAGCTAATGAAAAACTGTTTTTT
>TRBJ2-6|TRBV2|.|.
CASSEALGEGTSGANVLTF
TGTGCCAGCAGTGAAGCGCTTGGGGAGGGGACATCCGGGGCCAACGTCCTGACTTTC